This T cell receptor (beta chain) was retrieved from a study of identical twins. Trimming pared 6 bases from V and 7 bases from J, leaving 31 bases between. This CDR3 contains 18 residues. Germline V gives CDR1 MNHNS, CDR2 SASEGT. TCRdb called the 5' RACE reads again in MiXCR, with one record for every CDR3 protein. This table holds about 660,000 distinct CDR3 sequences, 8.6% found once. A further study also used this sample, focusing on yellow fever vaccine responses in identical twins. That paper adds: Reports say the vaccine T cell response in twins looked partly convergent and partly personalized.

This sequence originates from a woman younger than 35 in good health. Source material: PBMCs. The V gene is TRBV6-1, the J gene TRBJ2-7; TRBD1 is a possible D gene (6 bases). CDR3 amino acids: CASSPSIGQIGPFGEQYF. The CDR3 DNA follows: TGTGCCAGCAGCCCGAGTATCGGACAGATCGGCCCATTTGGGGAGCAGTACTTC.